The T cell receptor (beta chain) under discussion was sequenced for a study of blood T cell repertoires in COVID-19. Profiled with immunoSEQ multiplex PCR; TCRdb holds only in-frame clones, not every one. The sample yields 250,000 or so clones, over 80% seen once. Clinical history reported by participants formed the basis on which cohorts were assigned. The V gene's germline CDR1 is SGHVS and CDR2 FQNEAQ. CDR3 length: 17 amino acids. The V end was cut by 5 bases, the J end by 9 bases, with 23 bases between. The sample consisted of PBMCs or T cells enriched from blood (not recorded which). This TCR came from a woman between 40 and 50 years old who had been exposed to COVID-19. This chain links TRBV7-8 with TRBJ1-6; D may be TRBD1 (6 bases). CDR3 nucleotide sequence: TGTGCCAGCAGCCCCAACCGTTCGGGGGGCTTTGGTTCACCCCTCCACTTT. It translates to CASSPNRSGGFGSPLHF.